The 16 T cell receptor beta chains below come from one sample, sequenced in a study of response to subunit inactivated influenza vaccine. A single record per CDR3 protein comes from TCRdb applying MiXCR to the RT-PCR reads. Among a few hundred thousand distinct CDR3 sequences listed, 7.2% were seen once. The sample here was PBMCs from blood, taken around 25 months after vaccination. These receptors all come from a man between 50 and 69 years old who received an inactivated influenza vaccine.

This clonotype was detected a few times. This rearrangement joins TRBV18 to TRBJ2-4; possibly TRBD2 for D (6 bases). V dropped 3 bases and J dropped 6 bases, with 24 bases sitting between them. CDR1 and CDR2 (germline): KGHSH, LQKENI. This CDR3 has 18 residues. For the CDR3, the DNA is TGTGCCAGCTCACCCACGACCGGGACTCCGGAGGAGGGAAACATTCAGTACTTC. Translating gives CASSPTTGTPEEGNIQYF.

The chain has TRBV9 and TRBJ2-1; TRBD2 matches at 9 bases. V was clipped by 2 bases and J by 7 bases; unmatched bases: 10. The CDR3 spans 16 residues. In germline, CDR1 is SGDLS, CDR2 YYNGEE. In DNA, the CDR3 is TGTGCCAGCAGCGTTTCCGGCGGGGGGGCCGTAAATGAGCAGTTCTTC. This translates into CASSVSGGGAVNEQFF.

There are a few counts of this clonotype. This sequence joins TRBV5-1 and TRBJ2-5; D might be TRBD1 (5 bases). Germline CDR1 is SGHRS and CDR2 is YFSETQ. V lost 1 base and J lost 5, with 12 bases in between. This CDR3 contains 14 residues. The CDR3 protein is CASSLIVGLETQYF. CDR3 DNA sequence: TGCGCCAGCAGCTTGATCGTGGGGCTCGAGACCCAGTACTTC.

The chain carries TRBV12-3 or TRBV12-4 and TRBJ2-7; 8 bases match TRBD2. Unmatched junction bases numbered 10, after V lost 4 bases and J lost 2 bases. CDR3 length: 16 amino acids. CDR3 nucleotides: TGTGCCAGCAGTTACACCGGGACTAGGGGACCCTACGAGCAGTACTTC. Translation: CASSYTGTRGPYEQYF.

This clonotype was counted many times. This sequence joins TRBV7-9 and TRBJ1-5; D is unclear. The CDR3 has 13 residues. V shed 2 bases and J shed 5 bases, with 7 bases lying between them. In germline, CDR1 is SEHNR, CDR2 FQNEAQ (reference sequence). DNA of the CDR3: TGTGCCAGCAGCTTATATCAGGATCAGCCCCAGCATTTT. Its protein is CASSLYQDQPQHF. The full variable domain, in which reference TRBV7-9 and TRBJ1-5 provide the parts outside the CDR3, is DTGVSQNPRHKITKRGQNVTFRCDPISEHNRLYWYRQTLGQGPEFLTYFQNEAQLEKSRLLSDRFSAERPKGSFSTLEIQRTEQGDSAMYLCASSLYQDQPQHFGDGTRLSIL.

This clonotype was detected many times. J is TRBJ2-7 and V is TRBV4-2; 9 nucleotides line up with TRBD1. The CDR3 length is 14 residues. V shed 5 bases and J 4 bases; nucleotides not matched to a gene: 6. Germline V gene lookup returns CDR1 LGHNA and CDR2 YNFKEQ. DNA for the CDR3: TGTGCCAGCAGCTCCGGGACAGGGAAATACGAGCAGTACTTC. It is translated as CASSSGTGKYEQYF.

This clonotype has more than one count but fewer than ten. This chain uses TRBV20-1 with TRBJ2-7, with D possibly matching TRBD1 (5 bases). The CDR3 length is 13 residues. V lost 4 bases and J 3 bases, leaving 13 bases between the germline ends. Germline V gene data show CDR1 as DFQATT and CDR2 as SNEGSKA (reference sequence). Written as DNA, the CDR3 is TGCAGTGCTACCCAGACAGTCTACTACGAGCAGTACTTC. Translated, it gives CSATQTVYYEQYF.

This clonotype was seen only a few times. The DNA for the CDR3 is TGCGCCAGCAGCCAAGAAGGGGGGAGAACCTATGGCTACACCTTC. It yields the protein CASSQEGGRTYGYTF. The rearrangement joins TRBV4-1 to TRBJ1-2, with a tentative D call TRBD1 (6 bases). Germline V lookup: CDR1 MGHRA, CDR2 YSYEKL. The CDR3 runs to 15 residues. Between the trimmed V and J ends, which lost 0 bases and 4 bases, there was a span of 12 bases.

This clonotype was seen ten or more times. The CDR3 sequence: CASSPPQRMTSGNTIYF. The CDR3, as DNA: TGTGCCAGCAGCCCCCCGCAGAGGATGACCTCTGGAAACACCATATATTTT. This sequence joins TRBV3-1 and TRBJ1-3; no clear D. CDR1 is LGHDT, CDR2 YNNKEL, per germline (reference sequence). With 4 bases removed from V and 0 bases from J, the gap between germline ends came to 16 bases. This CDR3 contains 17 residues. Based on the CDR3 plus reference TRBV3-1 and TRBJ1-3, the full variable domain is DTAVSQTPKYLVTQMGNDKSIKCEQNLGHDTMYWYKQDSKKFLKIMFSYNNKELIINETVPNRFSPKSPDKAHLNLHINSLELGDSAVYFCASSPPQRMTSGNTIYFGEGSWLTVV.

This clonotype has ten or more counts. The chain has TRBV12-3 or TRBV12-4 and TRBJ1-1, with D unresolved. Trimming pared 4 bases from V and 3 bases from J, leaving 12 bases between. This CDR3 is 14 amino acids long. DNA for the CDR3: TGTGCCAGCAGTTCCCGGGCTCAGTACACTGAAGCTTTCTTT. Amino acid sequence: CASSSRAQYTEAFF.

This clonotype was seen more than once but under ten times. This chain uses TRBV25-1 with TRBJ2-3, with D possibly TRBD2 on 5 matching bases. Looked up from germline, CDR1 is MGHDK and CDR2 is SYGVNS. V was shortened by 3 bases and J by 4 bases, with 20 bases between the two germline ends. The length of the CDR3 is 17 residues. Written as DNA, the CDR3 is TGTGCCAGCAGTGACGCCCTCGGAGGTACCCCTTCAGATACGCAGTATTTT. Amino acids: CASSDALGGTPSDTQYF. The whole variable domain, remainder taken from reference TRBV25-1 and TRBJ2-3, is EADIYQTPRYLVIGTGKKITLECSQTMGHDKMYWYQQDPGMELHLIHYSYGVNSTEKGDLSSESTVSRIRTEHFPLTLESARPSHTSQYLCASSDALGGTPSDTQYFGPGTRLTVL.

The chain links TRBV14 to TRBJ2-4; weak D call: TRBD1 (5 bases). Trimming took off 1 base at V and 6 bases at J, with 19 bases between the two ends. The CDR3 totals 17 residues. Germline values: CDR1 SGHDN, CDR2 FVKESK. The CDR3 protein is CASSQGGDRGARNIQYF. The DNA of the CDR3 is TGTGCCAGCAGCCAAGGGGGCGACCGTGGGGCAAGAAACATTCAGTACTTC.

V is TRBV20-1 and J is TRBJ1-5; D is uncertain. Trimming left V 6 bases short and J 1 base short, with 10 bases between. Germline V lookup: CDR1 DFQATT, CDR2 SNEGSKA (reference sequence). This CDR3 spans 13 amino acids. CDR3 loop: CSAPVGSNQPQHF. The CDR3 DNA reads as TGCAGTGCCCCCGTAGGAAGCAATCAGCCCCAGCATTTT.

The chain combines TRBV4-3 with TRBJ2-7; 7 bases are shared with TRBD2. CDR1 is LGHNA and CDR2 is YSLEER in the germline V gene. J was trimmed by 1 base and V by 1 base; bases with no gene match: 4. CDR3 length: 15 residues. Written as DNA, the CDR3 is TGCGCCAGCAGCCAAGGGCCAGCGGGGTCCTACGAGCAGTACTTC. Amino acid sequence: CASSQGPAGSYEQYF.

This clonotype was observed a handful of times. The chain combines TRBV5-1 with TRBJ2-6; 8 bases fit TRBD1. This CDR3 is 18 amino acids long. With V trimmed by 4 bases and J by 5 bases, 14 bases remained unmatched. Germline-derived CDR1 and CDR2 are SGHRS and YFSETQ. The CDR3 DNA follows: TGCGCCAGCAGCGCCACCCCGGGACAGGTATCAAGGGCCAACGTCCTGACTTTC. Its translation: CASSATPGQVSRANVLTF.

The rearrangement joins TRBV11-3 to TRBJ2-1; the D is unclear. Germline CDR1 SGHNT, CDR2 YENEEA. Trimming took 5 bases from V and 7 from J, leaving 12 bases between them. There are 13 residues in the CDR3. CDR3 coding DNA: TGTGCCAGCAGCAAACCACCTTTTAATGAGCAGTTCTTC. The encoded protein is CASSKPPFNEQFF.